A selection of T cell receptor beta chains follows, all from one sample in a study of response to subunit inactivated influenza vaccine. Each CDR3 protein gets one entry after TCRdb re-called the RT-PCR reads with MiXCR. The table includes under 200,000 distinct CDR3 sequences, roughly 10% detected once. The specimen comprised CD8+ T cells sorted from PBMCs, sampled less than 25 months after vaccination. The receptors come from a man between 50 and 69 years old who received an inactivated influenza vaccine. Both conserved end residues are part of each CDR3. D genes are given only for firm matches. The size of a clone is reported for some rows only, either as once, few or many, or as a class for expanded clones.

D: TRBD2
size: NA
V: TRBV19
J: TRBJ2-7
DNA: TGTGCCAGTAGTGCGGGAGTTGAACTCTACGAGCAGTACTTC
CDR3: CASSAGVELYEQYF

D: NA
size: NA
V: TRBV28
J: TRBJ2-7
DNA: TGTGCCAGCAGCCTAAACCGGGACATCTCCTACGAGCAGTACTTC
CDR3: CASSLNRDISYEQYF

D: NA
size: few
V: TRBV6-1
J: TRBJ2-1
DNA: TGTGCCAGCAGCCGCCGCCGGGACATTGGAACCTGGGACAATGAGCAGTTCTTC
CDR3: CASSRRRDIGTWDNEQFF

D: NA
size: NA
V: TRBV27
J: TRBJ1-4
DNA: TGTGCCAGCAGTTTAGGACCGGGGGAGAATGAAAAACTGTTTTTT
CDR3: CASSLGPGENEKLFF

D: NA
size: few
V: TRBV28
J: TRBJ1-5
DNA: TGTGCCAGCAGTTTCCTGATCAGCAATCAGCCCCAGCATTTT
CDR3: CASSFLISNQPQHF

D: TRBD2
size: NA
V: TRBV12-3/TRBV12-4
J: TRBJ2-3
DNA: TGTGCCAGCAGTTTTTCGGGGGAGGGAGACACAGATACGCAGTATTTT
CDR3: CASSFSGEGDTDTQYF

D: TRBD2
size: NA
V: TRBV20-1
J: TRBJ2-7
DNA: TGCAGTGCTAGGGATACGGGGGGGCCATACGAGCAGTACTTC
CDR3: CSARDTGGPYEQYF

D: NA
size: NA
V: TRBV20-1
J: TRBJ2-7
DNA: TGCAGTGCCTGGGGCGGGACCCACGAGCAGTACTTC
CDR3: CSAWGGTHEQYF

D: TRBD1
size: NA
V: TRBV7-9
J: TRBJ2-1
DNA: TGTGCCAGCAGCCCACGGGACAGTTACAATGAGCAGTTCTTC
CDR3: CASSPRDSYNEQFF

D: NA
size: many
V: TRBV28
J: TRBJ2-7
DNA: TGTGCCAGCAGAGTCAGCGGGCCCTCCTACGAGCAGTACTTC
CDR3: CASRVSGPSYEQYF

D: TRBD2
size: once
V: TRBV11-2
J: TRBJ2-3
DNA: TGTGCCAGCAGTTTTTTAGCGGGAGCTTGGTCAGATACGCAGTATTTT
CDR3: CASSFLAGAWSDTQYF

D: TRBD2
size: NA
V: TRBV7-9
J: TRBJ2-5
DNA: TGTGCCAGCAGCCTCGGGACTAGCCGACAAGAGACCCAGTACTTC
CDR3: CASSLGTSRQETQYF

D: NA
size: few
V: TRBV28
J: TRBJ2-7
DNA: TGTGCCAGCGAGAGGGGGGTCGGCTCCCACGAGCAGTACTTC
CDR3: CASERGVGSHEQYF

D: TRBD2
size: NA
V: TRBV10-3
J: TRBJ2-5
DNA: TGTGCCATCAGTGAATTTACTAGCGGGATAGGAAGGGAGACCCAGTACTTC
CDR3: CAISEFTSGIGRETQYF

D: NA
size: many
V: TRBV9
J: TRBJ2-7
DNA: TGTGCCAGCAGCGTAGAAAATAGCTACGAGCAGTACTTC
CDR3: CASSVENSYEQYF

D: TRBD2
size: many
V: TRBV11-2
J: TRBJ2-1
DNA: TGTGCCAGCAGCCCCCAAGGACTAGCGAGCGACAATGAGCAGTTCTTC
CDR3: CASSPQGLASDNEQFF

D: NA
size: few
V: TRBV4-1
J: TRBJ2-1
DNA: TGCGCCAGCAGCCGTCTCGGGGGTTCCTACAATGAGCAGTTCTTC
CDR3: CASSRLGGSYNEQFF

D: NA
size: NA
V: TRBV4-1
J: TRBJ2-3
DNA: TGCGCCAGCAGCCAAGCCCGGGGGGCCTCCGATACGCAGTATTTT
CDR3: CASSQARGASDTQYF

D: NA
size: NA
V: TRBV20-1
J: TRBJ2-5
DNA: TGCAGTGCGAACCTAGGGTTGGAGACCCAGTACTTC
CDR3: CSANLGLETQYF

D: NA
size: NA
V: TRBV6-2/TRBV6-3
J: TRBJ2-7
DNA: TGTGCCAGCAGTTTGGGATACCCCTACGAGCAGTACTTC
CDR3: CASSLGYPYEQYF

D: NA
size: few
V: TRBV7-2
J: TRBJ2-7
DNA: TGTGCCAGCAGCTTAGTCGGCGACTACACCTACGAGCAGTACTTC
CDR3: CASSLVGDYTYEQYF

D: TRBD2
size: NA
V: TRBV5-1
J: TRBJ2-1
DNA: TGCGCCAGCAGCTTGGAGGGACTAGCGGGAGTTGAGCAGTTCTTC
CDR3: CASSLEGLAGVEQFF

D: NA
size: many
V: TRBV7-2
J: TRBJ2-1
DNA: TGTGCCAGCAGCTTCCTGGGTGAGCAGTTCTTC
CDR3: CASSFLGEQFF

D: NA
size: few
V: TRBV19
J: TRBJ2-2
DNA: TGTGCCAGTAGCGACGGACCGGAGCTGTTTTTT
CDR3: CASSDGPELFF

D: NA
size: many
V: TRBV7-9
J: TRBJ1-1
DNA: TGTGCCAGCAGTTTGGGGGCAAATGAAGCTTTCTTT
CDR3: CASSLGANEAFF

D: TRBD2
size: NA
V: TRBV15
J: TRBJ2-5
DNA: TGTGCCACCAGCGGGGGGGATACGGGGAGAGAGACCCAGTACTTC
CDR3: CATSGGDTGRETQYF

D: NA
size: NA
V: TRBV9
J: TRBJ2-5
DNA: TGTGCCAGCAGCGTAGAAAGAGACCAAGAGACCCAGTACTTC
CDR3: CASSVERDQETQYF

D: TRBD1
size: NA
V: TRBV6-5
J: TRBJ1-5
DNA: TGTGCCAGCAGTTACCCGCGACAGGGAGAGTTAAGCAATCAGCCCCAGCATTTT
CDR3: CASSYPRQGELSNQPQHF

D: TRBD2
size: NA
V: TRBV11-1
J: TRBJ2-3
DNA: TGTGCCAGCAGCCCCCCGCGGGCTAGCGGGGTCTTCGGCACAGATACGCAGTATTTT
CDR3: CASSPPRASGVFGTDTQYF

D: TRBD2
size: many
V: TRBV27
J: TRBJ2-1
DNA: TGTGCCAGCAGTTTGTCACTAGCGGGAGTCAATGAGCAGTTCTTC
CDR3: CASSLSLAGVNEQFF

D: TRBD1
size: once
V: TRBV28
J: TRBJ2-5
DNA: TGTTCCAGCAGTTTGGGACAGCAAGAGACCCAGTACTTC
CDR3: CSSSLGQQETQYF

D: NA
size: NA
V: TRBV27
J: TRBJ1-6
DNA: TGTGCCAGCAGTTTAGGGGGGAGCTCGGGGTCACCCCTCCACTTT
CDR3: CASSLGGSSGSPLHF

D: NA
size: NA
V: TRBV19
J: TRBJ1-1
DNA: TGTGCCAGTAGTATGTCGGGGACACAGCAGTTCTTT
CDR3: CASSMSGTQQFF

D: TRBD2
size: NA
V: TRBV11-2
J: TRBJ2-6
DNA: TGTGCCAGCAGCTTACTCCTAGCGGGAGATACTGGGGCCAACGTCCTGACTTTC
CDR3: CASSLLLAGDTGANVLTF

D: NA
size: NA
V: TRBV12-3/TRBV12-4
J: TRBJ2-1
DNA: TGTGCCAGCAGTTTAGAGGGGTTTGAGCAGTTCTTC
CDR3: CASSLEGFEQFF

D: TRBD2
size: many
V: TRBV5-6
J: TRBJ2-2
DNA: TGTGCCAGGCAGCGGGAGAAGAACACCGGGGAGCTGTTTTTT
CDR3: CARQREKNTGELFF

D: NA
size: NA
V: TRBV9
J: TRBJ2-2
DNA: TGTGCCAGCAGCCCCATGGGGTCCGGGGAGCTGTTTTTT
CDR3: CASSPMGSGELFF

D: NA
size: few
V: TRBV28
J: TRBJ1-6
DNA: TGTGCCAGCAGTTATCTGCTCGAGGGTTCACCCCTCCACTTT
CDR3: CASSYLLEGSPLHF

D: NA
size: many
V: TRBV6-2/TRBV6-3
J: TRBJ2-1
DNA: TGTGCCAGCAGTTTTGCGCTCAGCGCTTCCTACAATGAGCAGTTCTTC
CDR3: CASSFALSASYNEQFF

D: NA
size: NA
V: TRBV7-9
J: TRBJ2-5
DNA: TGTGCCAGCAGCTTAGAATGGGGCCCGCGGGAGACCCAGTACTTC
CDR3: CASSLEWGPRETQYF

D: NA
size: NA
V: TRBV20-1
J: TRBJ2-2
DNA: TGCAGTGCTGGGGATGCGAACACCGGGGAGCTGTTTTTT
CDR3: CSAGDANTGELFF

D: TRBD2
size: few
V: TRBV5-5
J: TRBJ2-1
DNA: TGTGCCAGCAGCCCGGCTAGCGGCTACAATGAGCAGTTCTTC
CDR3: CASSPASGYNEQFF

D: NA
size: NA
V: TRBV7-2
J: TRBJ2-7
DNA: TGTGCCAGCAGCTTATTGTATAGCGTCTCCTACGAGCAGTACTTC
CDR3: CASSLLYSVSYEQYF

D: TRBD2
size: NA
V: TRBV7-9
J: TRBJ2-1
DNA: TGTGCCAGCAGCACCGGAGTGGGTCTAGCGGCCCTCAATGAGCAGTTCTTC
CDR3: CASSTGVGLAALNEQFF

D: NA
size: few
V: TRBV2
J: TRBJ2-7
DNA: TGTGCCAGCAGTACCGACAGGACCCTCCTTCACGAGCAGTACTTC
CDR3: CASSTDRTLLHEQYF

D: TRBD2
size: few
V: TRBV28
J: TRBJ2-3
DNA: TGTGCCAGCAGTTTTGACATAAGCGGGAATCGAAGAGATACGCAGTATTTT
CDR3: CASSFDISGNRRDTQYF

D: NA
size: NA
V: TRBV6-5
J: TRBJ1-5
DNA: TGTGCCAGCAGTTACGGTCGGTATCAGCCCCAGCATTTT
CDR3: CASSYGRYQPQHF

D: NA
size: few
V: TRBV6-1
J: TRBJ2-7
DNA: TGTGCCAGCAGCTCAACAATCGGGTTCTACGAGCAGTACTTC
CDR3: CASSSTIGFYEQYF

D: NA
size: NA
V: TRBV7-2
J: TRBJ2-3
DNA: TGTGCCAGCAGCTTAGCAGAATACAGCACAGATACGCAGTATTTT
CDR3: CASSLAEYSTDTQYF

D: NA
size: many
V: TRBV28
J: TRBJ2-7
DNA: TGTGCCAGCAGTTTAAATGACCTGCTAGGCAACGAGCAGTACTTC
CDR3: CASSLNDLLGNEQYF

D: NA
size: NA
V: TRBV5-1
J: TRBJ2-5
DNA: TGCGCCAGCAGCCCGGGGGGCGAATTCCAAGAGACCCAGTACTTC
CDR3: CASSPGGEFQETQYF

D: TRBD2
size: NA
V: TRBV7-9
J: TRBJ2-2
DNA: TGTGCCACCCTCGGGCGGACTAGCTCAACCGGGGAGCTGTTTTTT
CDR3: CATLGRTSSTGELFF

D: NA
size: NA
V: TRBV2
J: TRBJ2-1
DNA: TGTGCCAGCATGCCCGACCGGGACCCCTCTAGAAATGAGCAGTTCTTC
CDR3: CASMPDRDPSRNEQFF

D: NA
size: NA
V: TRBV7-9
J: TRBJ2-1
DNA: TGTGCCAGCAGCTTAGGAGGGGGTGTGGGGGAGCAGTTCTTC
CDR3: CASSLGGGVGEQFF

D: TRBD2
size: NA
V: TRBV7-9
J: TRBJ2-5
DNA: TGTGCCAGCAGCTTAGGCGGGCTAGCGGAGATGTCCGGGACCCAGTACTTC
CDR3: CASSLGGLAEMSGTQYF